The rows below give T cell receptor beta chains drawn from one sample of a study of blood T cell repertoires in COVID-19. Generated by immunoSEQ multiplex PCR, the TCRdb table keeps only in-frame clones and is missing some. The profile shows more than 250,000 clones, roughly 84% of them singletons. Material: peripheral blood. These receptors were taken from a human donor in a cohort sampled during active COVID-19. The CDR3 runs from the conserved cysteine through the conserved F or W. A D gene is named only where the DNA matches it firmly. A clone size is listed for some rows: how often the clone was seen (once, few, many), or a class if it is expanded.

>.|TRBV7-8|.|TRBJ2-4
CASSSRMAKNIQYF
TGTGCCAGCAGCTCGCGGATGGCCAAAAACATTCAGTACTTC
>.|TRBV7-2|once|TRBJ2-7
CASSLGRARGAYEQYF
TGTGCCAGCAGCTTAGGGCGGGCCAGGGGGGCCTACGAGCAGTACTTC
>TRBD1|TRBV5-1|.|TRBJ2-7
CASSLGQGATRSYEQYF
TGCGCCAGCAGCTTAGGACAGGGGGCAACGAGATCCTACGAGCAGTACTTC
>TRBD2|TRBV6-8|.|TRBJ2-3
CASSFRRGEYTDTQYF
TGTGCCAGCAGTTTTAGGCGGGGGGAATACACAGATACGCAGTATTTT
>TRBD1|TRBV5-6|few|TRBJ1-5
CASSWGQGNQPQHF
TGTGCCAGCAGCTGGGGACAGGGAAATCAGCCCCAGCATTTT
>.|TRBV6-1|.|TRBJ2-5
CASSEQGETQYF
TGTGCCAGCAGTGAGCAGGGTGAGACCCAGTACTTC
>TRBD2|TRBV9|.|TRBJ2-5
CASGRGFETQYF
TGTGCCAGCGGGAGGGGTTTCGAGACCCAGTACTTC
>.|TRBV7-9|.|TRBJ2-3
CASSRGSDTQYF
TGTGCCAGCAGCCGAGGGTCAGATACGCAGTATTTT
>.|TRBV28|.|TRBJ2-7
CASSSLGEVSSYEQYF
TGTGCCAGCAGTTCCCTCGGCGAGGTCAGCTCCTACGAGCAGTACTTC
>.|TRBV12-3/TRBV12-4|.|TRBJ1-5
CASSQNNQPQHF
TGTGCCAGCAGTCAGAATAATCAGCCCCAGCATTTT
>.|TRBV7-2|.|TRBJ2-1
CASRTTLGGADNEQFF
TGTGCCAGCAGAACCACACTAGGCGGTGCCGATAATGAGCAGTTCTTC
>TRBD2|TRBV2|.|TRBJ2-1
CASNPGGSYNEQFF
TGTGCCAGCAATCCGGGGGGTAGCTACAATGAGCAGTTCTTC
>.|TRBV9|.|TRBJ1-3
CASSVVEQPGNTIYF
TGTGCCAGCAGCGTAGTGGAACAGCCGGGAAACACCATATATTTT
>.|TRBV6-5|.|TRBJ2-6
CASSYQGSGANVLTF
TGTGCCAGCAGTTACCAGGGCTCTGGGGCCAACGTCCTGACTTTC
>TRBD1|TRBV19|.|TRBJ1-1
CASSNGQGAVTEAFF
TGTGCCAGTAGTAACGGACAGGGGGCTGTCACTGAAGCTTTCTTT
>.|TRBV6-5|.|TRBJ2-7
CASSYGDTPKVLYF
TGTGCCAGCAGTTACGGGGACACCCCTAAAGTGCTGTACTTC
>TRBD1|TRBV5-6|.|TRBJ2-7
CASRSTGQKSYEQYF
TGTGCCAGCAGAAGTACGGGACAGAAATCCTACGAGCAGTACTTC
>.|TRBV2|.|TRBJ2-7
CASSDVDSSSSYEQYF
TGTGCCAGCAGTGATGTGGACAGTTCGAGCTCCTACGAGCAGTACTTC
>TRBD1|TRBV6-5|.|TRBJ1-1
CASSVGQGWFF
TGTGCCAGCAGCGTTGGACAGGGTTGGTTCTTT
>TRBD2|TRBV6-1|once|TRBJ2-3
CASSEALAGGRDTQYF
TGTGCCAGCAGTGAAGCACTAGCGGGAGGAAGAGATACGCAGTATTTT